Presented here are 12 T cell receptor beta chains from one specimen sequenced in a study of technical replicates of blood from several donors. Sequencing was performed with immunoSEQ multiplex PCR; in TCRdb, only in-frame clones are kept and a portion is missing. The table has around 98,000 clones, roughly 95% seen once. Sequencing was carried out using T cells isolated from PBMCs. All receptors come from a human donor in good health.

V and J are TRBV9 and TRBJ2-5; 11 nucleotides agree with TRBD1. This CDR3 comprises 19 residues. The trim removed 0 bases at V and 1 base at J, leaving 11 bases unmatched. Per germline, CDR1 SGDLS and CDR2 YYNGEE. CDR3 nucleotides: TGTGCCAGCAGCGTAGCCCCGGACAGGGGGCGCCTGCCCCAAGAGACCCAGTACTTC. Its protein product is CASSVAPDRGRLPQETQYF.

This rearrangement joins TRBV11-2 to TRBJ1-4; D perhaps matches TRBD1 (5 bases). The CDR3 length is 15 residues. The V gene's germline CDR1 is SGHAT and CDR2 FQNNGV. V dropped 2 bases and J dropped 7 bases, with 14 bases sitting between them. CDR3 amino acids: CASSLYPGPFEKLFF. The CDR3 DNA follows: TGTGCCAGCAGCTTATATCCAGGGCCATTTGAAAAACTGTTTTTT.

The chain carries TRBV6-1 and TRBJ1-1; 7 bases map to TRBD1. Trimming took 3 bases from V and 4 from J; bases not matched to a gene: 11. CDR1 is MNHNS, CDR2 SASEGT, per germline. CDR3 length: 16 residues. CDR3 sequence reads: CASSDLPTGSRTEAFF. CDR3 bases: TGTGCCAGCAGTGACCTACCGACAGGGAGTCGCACTGAAGCTTTCTTT.

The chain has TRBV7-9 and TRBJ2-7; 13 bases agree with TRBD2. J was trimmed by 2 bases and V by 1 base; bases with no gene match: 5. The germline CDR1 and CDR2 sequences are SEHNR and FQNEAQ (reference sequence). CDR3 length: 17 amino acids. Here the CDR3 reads CASSLEGTSGAPYEQYF. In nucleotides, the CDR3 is TGTGCCAGCAGCTTAGAGGGGACTAGCGGGGCACCCTACGAGCAGTACTTC.

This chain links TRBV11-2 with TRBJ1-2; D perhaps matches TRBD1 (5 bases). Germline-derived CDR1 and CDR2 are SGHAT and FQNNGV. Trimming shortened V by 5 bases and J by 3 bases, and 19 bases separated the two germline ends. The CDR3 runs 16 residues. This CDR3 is CASSPGDAGRHYGYTF. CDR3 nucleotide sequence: TGTGCCAGCAGCCCCGGGGACGCCGGGAGGCACTATGGCTACACCTTC. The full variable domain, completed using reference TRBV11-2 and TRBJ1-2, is EAGVAQSPRYKIIEKRQSVAFWCNPISGHATLYWYQQILGQGPKLLIQFQNNGVVDDSQLPKDRFSAERLKGVDSTLKIQPAKLEDSAVYLCASSPGDAGRHYGYTFGSGTRLTVV.

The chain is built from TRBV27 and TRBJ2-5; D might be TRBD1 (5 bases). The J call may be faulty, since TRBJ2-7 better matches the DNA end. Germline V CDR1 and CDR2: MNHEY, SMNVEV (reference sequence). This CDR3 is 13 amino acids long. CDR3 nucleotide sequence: TGTGCCAGCAGTTTAAGGGGTCCCTACGAGCAGTACTTC. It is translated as CASSLRGPYEQYF.

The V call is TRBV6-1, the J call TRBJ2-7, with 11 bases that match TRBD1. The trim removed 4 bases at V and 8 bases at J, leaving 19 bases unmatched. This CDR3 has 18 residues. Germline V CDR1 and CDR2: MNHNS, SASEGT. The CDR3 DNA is TGTGCCAGCAGTGTCCGGGACAGGGGGACCCTCGTGGAGCTTAAGCAGTACTTC. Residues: CASSVRDRGTLVELKQYF.

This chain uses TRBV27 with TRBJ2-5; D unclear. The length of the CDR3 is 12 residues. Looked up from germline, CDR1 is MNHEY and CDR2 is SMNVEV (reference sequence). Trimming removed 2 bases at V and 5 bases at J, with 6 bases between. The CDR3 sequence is CASSLNGETQYF. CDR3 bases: TGTGCCAGCAGTTTAAACGGGGAGACCCAGTACTTC.

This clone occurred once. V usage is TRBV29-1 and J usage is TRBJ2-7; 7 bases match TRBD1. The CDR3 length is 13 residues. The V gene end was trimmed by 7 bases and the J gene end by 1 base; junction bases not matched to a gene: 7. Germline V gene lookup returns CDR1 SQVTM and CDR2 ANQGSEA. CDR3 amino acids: CSARTGDSYEQYF. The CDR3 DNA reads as TGCAGCGCTAGGACAGGTGATTCCTACGAGCAGTACTTC.

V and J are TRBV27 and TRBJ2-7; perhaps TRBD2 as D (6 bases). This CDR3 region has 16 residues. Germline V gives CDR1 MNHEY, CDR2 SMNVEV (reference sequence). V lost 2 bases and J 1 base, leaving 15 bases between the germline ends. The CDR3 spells CASSLTGTAISYEQYF. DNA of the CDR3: TGTGCCAGCAGTTTAACCGGGACTGCGATTTCCTACGAGCAGTACTTC.

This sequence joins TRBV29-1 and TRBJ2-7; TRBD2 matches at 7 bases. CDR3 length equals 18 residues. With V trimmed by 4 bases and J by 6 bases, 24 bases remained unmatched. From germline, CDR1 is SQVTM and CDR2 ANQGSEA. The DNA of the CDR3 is TGCAGCGTTGCCGACAGCTTGGTTGGGGGGGAAGTAGGGGCCGAGCAGTACTTC. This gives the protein CSVADSLVGGEVGAEQYF.

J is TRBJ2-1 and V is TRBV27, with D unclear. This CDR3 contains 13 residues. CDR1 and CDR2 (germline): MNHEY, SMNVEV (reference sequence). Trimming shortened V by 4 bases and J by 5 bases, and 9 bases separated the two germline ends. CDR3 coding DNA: TGTGCCAGCAGTTATACCGGAGACAATGAGCAGTTCTTC. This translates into CASSYTGDNEQFF.